The source of this TCR beta chain is a study of shared clonotypes between healthy human individuals. Regarding the study as a whole: Sharing across four donors was highest in naive CD4 (roughly 5%) and lowest in memory CD8 (approximately 0.4%). Non-shared clonotypes displayed generation probabilities falling below those of clonotypes present in all four donors.

CDR3 size: 15 residues. V gave up 4 bases and J gave up 7 bases; unmatched junction bases: 8. CDR1 is SGHTA, CDR2 FQGTGA, per germline. Sequencing used immunoSEQ multiplex PCR; TCRdb keeps in-frame clones, though not all of them. The data show 2 million to 2.5 million clones, roughly 90% seen once. With respect to this clone: Its antigen is as yet unknown.

This receptor was identified in a young man in good health. Some clones in this sample may be carry-over from other donors' samples. What was sequenced was naive CD4+ T cells from PBMCs. Regarding subset: CD45RA+ positively selected. This chain uses TRBV7-3 with TRBJ2-7; 12 nucleotides match TRBD2. CDR3 DNA: TGTGCCAGCAGCTCCCGACTAGCGGGAGCGGAAGAGCAGTACTTC. Translated: CASSSRLAGAEEQYF. Using reference TRBV7-3 and TRBJ2-7 for the parts outside the CDR3, the full variable domain is GAGVSQTPSNKVTEKGKYVELRCDPISGHTALYWYRQSLGQGPEFLIYFQGTGAADDSGLPNDRFFAVRPEGSVSTLKIQRTERGDSAVYLCASSSRLAGAEEQYFGPGTRLTVT.